The text below deals with one TCR beta chain. Repertoires were generated with immunoSEQ multiplex PCR, while TCRdb's copy carries only in-frame clones and drops some. The sample has 75,000 to 90,000 clones, approximately 89% seen once; the top ten hold roughly 5.8%. The CDR3 has 17 amino acids. Germline V gene data show CDR1 as SGHAT and CDR2 as FQNNGV. V lost 3 bases to trimming and J lost 3 bases; unmatched junction nucleotides: 9. This specimen belongs to a study of blood T cell repertoires in COVID-19. Across the whole study: T cells, B-cell-depleted T cells, or PBMCs supplied cDNA or gDNA.

This receptor was identified in a human donor in a cohort sampled during active COVID-19. The material sequenced was peripheral blood. This rearrangement joins TRBV11-2 to TRBJ2-3, with TRBD2 matching over 10 bases. The CDR3 here is CASSLVASGRSTDTQYF. The CDR3 DNA sequence: TGTGCCAGCAGCTTGGTCGCTAGCGGGAGAAGTACAGATACGCAGTATTTT.